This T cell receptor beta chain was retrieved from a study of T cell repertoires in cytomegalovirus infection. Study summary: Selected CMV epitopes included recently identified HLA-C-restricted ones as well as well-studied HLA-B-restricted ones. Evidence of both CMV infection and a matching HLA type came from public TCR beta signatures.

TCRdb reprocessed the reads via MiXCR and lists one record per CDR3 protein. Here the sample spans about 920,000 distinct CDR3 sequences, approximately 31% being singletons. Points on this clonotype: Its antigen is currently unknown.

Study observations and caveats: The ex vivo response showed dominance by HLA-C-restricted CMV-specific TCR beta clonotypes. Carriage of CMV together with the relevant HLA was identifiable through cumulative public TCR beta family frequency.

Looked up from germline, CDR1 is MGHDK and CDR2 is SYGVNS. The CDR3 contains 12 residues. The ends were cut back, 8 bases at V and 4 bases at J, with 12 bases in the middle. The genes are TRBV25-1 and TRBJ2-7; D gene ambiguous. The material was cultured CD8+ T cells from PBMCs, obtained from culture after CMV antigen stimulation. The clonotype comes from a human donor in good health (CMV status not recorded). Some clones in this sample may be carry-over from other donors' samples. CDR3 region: CASGARIYEQYF. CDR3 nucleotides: TGTGCCAGCGGTGCCAGGATATACGAGCAGTACTTC.